The clone carrying this TCR beta chain appeared once. Its antigen is as yet unknown. Repertoires were generated with immunoSEQ multiplex PCR, while TCRdb's copy carries only in-frame clones and drops some. The sample lists about 86,000 clones; about nine tenths were seen once. This sample is drawn from a study of T cell responses to AZD1222 COVID-19 vaccine. The study, taken as a whole, reports: Clonal diversity may have been underestimated in mostly white British donors.

Between the trimmed V and J ends, which lost 3 bases and 0 bases, there was a span of 21 bases. This CDR3 is built from 19 residues. Germline-derived CDR1 and CDR2 are KGHSH and LQKENI. The receptor's source is an adult in good health. V is TRBV18 and J is TRBJ1-3; D is perhaps TRBD1 (6 bases). The specimen comprised peripheral blood, sampled on day 0 of AZD1222 vaccination. The CDR3 loop is CASSPNQGNRGHSGNTIYF. CDR3 nucleotide sequence: TGTGCCAGCTCACCTAATCAGGGGAATAGAGGGCACTCTGGAAACACCATATATTTT.